These 21 T cell receptor beta chains came from one sample sequenced in a study of T-cell memory formation after mild COVID-19. TCRdb ran MiXCR on the 5' RACE reads and lists one entry per CDR3 protein. This sample yields 450,000 to 650,000 distinct CDR3 sequences, of which roughly 18% are seen a single time; around 13% belongs to the top ten. The sample taken for sequencing was PBMCs or a T cell subset sorted from them (not recorded which). These TCRs come from an adult woman who had mild COVID-19 (a few samples of this study predate the infection). Cell type and time point are not known.

The chain carries TRBV4-1 and TRBJ1-4, with 7 bases identical to TRBD1. J was trimmed by 3 bases and V by 1 base; bases with no gene match: 2. The germline gives CDR1 MGHRA, CDR2 YSYEKL. This CDR3 is 15 amino acids long. The CDR3 region is CASSQVGTANEKLFF. CDR3 nucleotide sequence: TGCGCCAGCAGCCAAGTGGGGACAGCTAATGAAAAACTGTTTTTT.

This clonotype was counted between two and nine times. This chain connects TRBV5-1 to TRBJ1-5; possible D gene TRBD1, 5 bases. The V and J ends lost 0 bases and 1 base respectively, with 14 bases between them. Germline values: CDR1 SGHRS, CDR2 YFSETQ. This CDR3 region has 17 residues. The CDR3 bases are TGCGCCAGCAGCTTGGTACCACCTGGGGCAAGCAATCAGCCCCAGCATTTT. Translated, it gives CASSLVPPGASNQPQHF.

This chain links TRBV29-1 with TRBJ1-1, with 8 bases aligning to TRBD1. The CDR3 is 11 residues long. V lost 4 bases and J lost 6; bases outside the gene matches: 1. Germline V gives CDR1 SQVTM, CDR2 ANQGSEA. CDR3 amino acids: CSVARGPEAFF. The CDR3 DNA reads TGCAGCGTTGCCAGGGGGCCTGAAGCTTTCTTT. The full variable domain, with the rest looked up from reference TRBV29-1 and TRBJ1-1, is SAVISQKPSRDICQRGTSLTIQCQVDSQVTMMFWYRQQPGQSLTLIATANQGSEATYESGFVIDKFPISRPNLTFSTLTVSNMSPEDSSIYLCSVARGPEAFFGQGTRLTVV.

This clonotype was detected a few times. This sequence joins TRBV20-1 and TRBJ2-7, with 8 bases matching TRBD1. Trimming cost V 6 bases and J 0 bases; bases outside gene matches: 4. This CDR3 has 13 amino acids. Looked up from germline, CDR1 is DFQATT and CDR2 is SNEGSKA (reference sequence). CDR3 sequence: CSAGDRSSYEQYF. CDR3 coding DNA: TGCAGTGCCGGGGACAGGAGCTCCTACGAGCAGTACTTC.

This clonotype was recorded a few times. This CDR3 is CASSQDGALSYEQYF. The CDR3 bases are TGTGCCAGCAGCCAAGACGGGGCCCTCTCCTACGAGCAGTACTTC. This chain uses TRBV4-2 with TRBJ2-7; D might be TRBD1 or TRBD2, each matching 5 bases. V lost 0 bases, J lost 0 bases, and 9 bases lay in between. Germline V gene data show CDR1 as LGHNA and CDR2 as YNFKEQ. The CDR3 sequence is 15 residues long.

The chain links TRBV9 to TRBJ2-7, with D unresolved. The CDR3 is made up of 14 amino acids. Trimming left V 2 bases short and J 4 bases short, with 13 bases between. In germline, CDR1 is SGDLS, CDR2 YYNGEE. This CDR3 is CASSVGQLEYEQYF. The CDR3 DNA follows: TGTGCCAGCAGCGTCGGCCAGCTAGAGTACGAGCAGTACTTC.

The rearrangement joins TRBV3-1 to TRBJ2-1; TRBD1 or TRBD2 may be the D gene (5 bases each). Germline CDR1 LGHDT, CDR2 YNNKEL (reference sequence). V lost 3 bases, J lost 5 bases, and 11 bases lay in between. This CDR3 contains 14 residues. In DNA, the CDR3 is TGTGCCAGCAGCCAGGGACCCCCAAACAATGAGCAGTTCTTC. Translating gives CASSQGPPNNEQFF.

The genes are TRBV4-1 and TRBJ1-2, with 9 nucleotides matching TRBD1. After removal of 3 bases from V and 8 bases from J, the junction contained 16 bases not matched to a gene. This CDR3 region has 17 residues. The germline V gene encodes CDR1 MGHRA and CDR2 YSYEKL. The CDR3 sequence: CASSHIVRTGGSLGYTF. The CDR3 DNA sequence: TGCGCCAGCAGCCATATAGTGCGAACAGGGGGCTCCCTCGGCTACACCTTC.

The rearrangement joins TRBV5-1 to TRBJ1-1; the D gene is possibly TRBD1 (5 bases). The CDR3 is 13 residues long. V lost 1 base and J 4 bases, leaving 8 bases between the germline ends. CDR1 is SGHRS, CDR2 YFSETQ, per germline. In DNA form, the CDR3 reads TGCGCCAGCAGCTTGCTGACAGTCACTGAAGCTTTCTTT. Amino acids: CASSLLTVTEAFF. Looking up the rest from reference TRBV5-1 and TRBJ1-1 gives the full variable domain: KAGVTQTPRYLIKTRGQQVTLSCSPISGHRSVSWYQQTPGQGLQFLFEYFSETQRNKGNFPGRFSGRQFSNSRSEMNVSTLELGDSALYLCASSLLTVTEAFFGQGTRLTVV.

The chain is built from TRBV24-1 and TRBJ2-5; no clear D gene. Germline V gives CDR1 KGHDR, CDR2 SFDVKD. V was cut by 3 bases and J by 0 bases, with 10 bases left in between. This CDR3 region has 15 residues. This CDR3 reads CATSDTRTHQETQYF. For the CDR3, the DNA is TGTGCCACCAGTGATACCCGGACCCACCAAGAGACCCAGTACTTC.

This chain links TRBV10-2 with TRBJ1-4; no definite D call. The CDR3 has 8 residues. Looked up from germline, CDR1 is WSHSY and CDR2 is SAAADI. The V end lost 8 bases, the J end lost 13 bases, and 5 bases lay between the germline ends. This CDR3 reads CASEALFF. CDR3 DNA: TGCGCCAGCGAAGCACTGTTTTTT.

This rearrangement joins TRBV6-1 to TRBJ1-5, with D hard to call. The V end was cut by 6 bases, the J end by 6 bases, with 15 bases between. CDR1 and CDR2 from the germline V gene are MNHNS and SASEGT. The CDR3 runs 14 residues. The CDR3 DNA follows: TGTGCCAGCAGGGCAGACTCAATACCTCAGCCCCAGCATTTT. Its protein product is CASRADSIPQPQHF.

This chain joins TRBV15 and TRBJ2-3; possible D gene TRBD2, 5 bases. The CDR3 consists of 16 residues. With 0 bases removed from V and 5 bases from J, the gap between germline ends came to 15 bases. The germline gives CDR1 LNHNV, CDR2 YYDKDF (reference sequence). The CDR3 spells CATSRDYPQAGDTQYF. The DNA of the CDR3 is TGTGCCACCAGCAGAGATTACCCTCAGGCGGGAGATACGCAGTATTTT.

This clonotype has a handful of counts. V usage is TRBV6-2 or TRBV6-3 and J usage is TRBJ2-7; 10 nucleotides align to TRBD2. In germline, CDR1 is MNHEY, CDR2 SVGEGT. After removal of 2 bases from V and 6 bases from J, the junction contained 7 bases not matched to a gene. The CDR3 spans 15 residues. The CDR3 sequence is CASSYESGRAAEQYF. CDR3 nucleotides: TGTGCCAGCAGTTACGAAAGCGGGAGGGCCGCCGAGCAGTACTTC.

J is TRBJ1-6 and V is TRBV7-9, with 9 bases fitting TRBD1. CDR3 length: 14 residues. Losses at the gene ends were 9 bases for V and 7 bases for J; bases not matched to a gene: 7. Looked up from germline, CDR1 is SEHNR and CDR2 is FQNEAQ (reference sequence). For the CDR3, the DNA is TGTGCCAGTCAGACCGGGACAGGGAATTCACCCCTCCACTTT. Translation: CASQTGTGNSPLHF. Drawing the rest from reference TRBV7-9 and TRBJ1-6, the complete variable domain is DTGVSQNPRHKITKRGQNVTFRCDPISEHNRLYWYRQTLGQGPEFLTYFQNEAQLEKSRLLSDRFSAERPKGSFSTLEIQRTEQGDSAMYLCASQTGTGNSPLHFGNGTRLTVT.

The table lists this clonotype with a few counts. CDR3 protein: CASSPDRANYGYTF. The DNA for the CDR3 is TGTGCCAGCAGCCCAGATCGAGCTAACTATGGCTACACCTTC. V and J are TRBV27 and TRBJ1-2; D uncertain. This CDR3 comprises 14 residues. CDR1 and CDR2 from the germline V gene are MNHEY and SMNVEV (reference sequence). V lost 6 bases, J lost 0 bases, and 11 bases lay in between.

This clonotype showed up just a few times. The chain combines TRBV19 with TRBJ1-2; 7 bases map to TRBD1. Germline loops: CDR1 LNHDA, CDR2 SQIVND (reference sequence). CDR3 length: 17 residues. After removal of 4 bases from V and 6 bases from J, the junction contained 17 bases not matched to a gene. CDR3 region: CASSRGRRDSTGDGYTF. In DNA, the CDR3 is TGTGCCAGTAGTAGAGGCCGCCGGGACTCCACAGGGGATGGCTACACCTTC.

This chain joins TRBV7-9 and TRBJ2-1; TRBD2 is a possible D gene (5 bases). The CDR3 sequence is 14 residues long. Germline CDR1 is SEHNR and CDR2 is FQNEAQ (reference sequence). V was cut by 4 bases and J by 5 bases, with 12 bases left in between. In DNA, the CDR3 is TGTGCCAGCAGCTCGAGAGACGGGAACAATGAGCAGTTCTTC. Protein: CASSSRDGNNEQFF.

This clonotype appeared a few times. This rearrangement joins TRBV5-1 to TRBJ2-5; possibly TRBD1 for D (6 bases). The CDR3 length is 13 residues. Germline lookup yields CDR1 SGHRS and CDR2 YFSETQ. The V end lost 0 bases, the J end lost 6 bases, and 9 bases lay between the germline ends. The DNA of the CDR3 is TGCGCCAGCAGCTTGGACAGGGTACAGACCCAGTACTTC. This translates into CASSLDRVQTQYF. The whole variable domain, filled in from reference TRBV5-1 and TRBJ2-5, reads KAGVTQTPRYLIKTRGQQVTLSCSPISGHRSVSWYQQTPGQGLQFLFEYFSETQRNKGNFPGRFSGRQFSNSRSEMNVSTLELGDSALYLCASSLDRVQTQYFGPGTRLLVL.

The chain joins TRBV6-2 or TRBV6-3 to TRBJ2-7; TRBD2 agrees at 9 bases. The junction had 8 bases not matched to a gene; V was cut back by 0 bases and J by 2 bases. This CDR3 is 17 amino acids long. CDR1 MNHEY and CDR2 SVGEGT come from the germline V gene. The CDR3 region is CASSYSGGRALTYEQYF. The DNA of the CDR3 is TGTGCCAGCAGTTACTCAGGCGGGAGGGCCCTTACCTACGAGCAGTACTTC.

The chain uses TRBV3-1 and TRBJ2-1, with a weak D call TRBD1 (6 bases). CDR3 length: 17 amino acids. Germline V gives CDR1 LGHDT, CDR2 YNNKEL (reference sequence). V was cut by 0 bases and J by 0 bases, with 12 bases left in between. DNA for the CDR3: TGTGCCAGCAGCCAAGATTGGGGGACAACCTCCTACAATGAGCAGTTCTTC. This translates into CASSQDWGTTSYNEQFF.